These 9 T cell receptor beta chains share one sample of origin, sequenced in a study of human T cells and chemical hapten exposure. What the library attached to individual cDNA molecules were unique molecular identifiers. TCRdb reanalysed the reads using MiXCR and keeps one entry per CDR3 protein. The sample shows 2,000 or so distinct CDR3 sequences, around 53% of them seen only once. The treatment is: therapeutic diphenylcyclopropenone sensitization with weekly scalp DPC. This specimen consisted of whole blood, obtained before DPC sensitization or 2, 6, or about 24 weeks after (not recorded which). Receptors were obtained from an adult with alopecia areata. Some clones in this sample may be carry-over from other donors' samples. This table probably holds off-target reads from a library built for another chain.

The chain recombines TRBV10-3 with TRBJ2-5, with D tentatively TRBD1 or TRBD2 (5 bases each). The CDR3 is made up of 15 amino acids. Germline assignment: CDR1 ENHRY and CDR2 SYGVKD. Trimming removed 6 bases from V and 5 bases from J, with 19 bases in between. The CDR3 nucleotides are TGTGCCATCAGGCCCACCGGGGCCTCCGAGGAGACCCAGTACTTC. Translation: CAIRPTGASEETQYF.

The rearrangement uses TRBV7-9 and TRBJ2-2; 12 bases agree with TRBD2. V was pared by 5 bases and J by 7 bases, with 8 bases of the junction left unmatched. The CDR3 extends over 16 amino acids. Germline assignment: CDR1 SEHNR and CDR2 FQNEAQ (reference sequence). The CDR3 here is CASSPGLAGLIGELFF. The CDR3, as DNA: TGTGCCAGCAGCCCCGGACTAGCGGGGCTAATCGGGGAGCTGTTTTTT.

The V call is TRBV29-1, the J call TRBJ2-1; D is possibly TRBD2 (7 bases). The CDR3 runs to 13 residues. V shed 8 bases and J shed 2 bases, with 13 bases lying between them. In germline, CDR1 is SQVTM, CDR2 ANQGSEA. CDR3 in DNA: TGCAGCCACTCCGGGGGGCCCTACAATGAGCAGTTCTTC. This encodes CSHSGGPYNEQFF.

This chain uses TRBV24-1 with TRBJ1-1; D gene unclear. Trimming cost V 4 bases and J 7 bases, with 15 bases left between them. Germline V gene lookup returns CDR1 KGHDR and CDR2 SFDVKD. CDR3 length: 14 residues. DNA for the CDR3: TGTGCCACCAGTGACCCCGGACGGACTGATGAAGCTTTCTTT. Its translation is CATSDPGRTDEAFF.

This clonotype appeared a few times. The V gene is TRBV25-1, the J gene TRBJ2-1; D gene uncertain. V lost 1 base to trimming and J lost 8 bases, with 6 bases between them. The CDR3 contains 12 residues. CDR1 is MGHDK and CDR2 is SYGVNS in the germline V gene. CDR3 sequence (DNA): TGTGCCAGCAGTGAATTTAGGGATGAGCAGTTCTTC. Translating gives CASSEFRDEQFF.

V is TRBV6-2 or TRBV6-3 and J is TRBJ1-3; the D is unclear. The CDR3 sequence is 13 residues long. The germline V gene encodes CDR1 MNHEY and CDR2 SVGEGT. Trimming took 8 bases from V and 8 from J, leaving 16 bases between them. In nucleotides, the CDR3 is TGTGCCAGCGCCAGGACCCAAGAGGACACCATATATTTT. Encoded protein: CASARTQEDTIYF.

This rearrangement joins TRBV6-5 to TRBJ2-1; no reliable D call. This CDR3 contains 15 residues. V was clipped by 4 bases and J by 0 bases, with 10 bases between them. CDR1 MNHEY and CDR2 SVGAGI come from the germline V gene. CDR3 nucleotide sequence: TGTGCCAGCAGTTTAGTCATGAGCTCCTACAATGAGCAGTTCTTC. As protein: CASSLVMSSYNEQFF.

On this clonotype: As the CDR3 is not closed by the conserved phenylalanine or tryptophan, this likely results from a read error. The CDR3 region is CASSLVGVYEQYL. The CDR3 DNA follows: TGTGCCAGCAGCTTAGTAGGGGTCTACGAGCAGTACCTC. The chain is built from TRBV7-2 and TRBJ2-7; maybe TRBD1 (5 bases). The CDR3 is 13 amino acids. Deletions cut 1 base from V and 3 bases from J, with 7 bases between. The germline V gene encodes CDR1 SGHTA and CDR2 FQGNSA.

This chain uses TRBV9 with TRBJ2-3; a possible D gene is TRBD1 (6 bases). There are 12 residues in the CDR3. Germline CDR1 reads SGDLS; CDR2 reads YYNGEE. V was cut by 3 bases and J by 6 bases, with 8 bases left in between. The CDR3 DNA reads TGTGCCAGCAGCGAAGGACAGGATACGCAGTATTTT. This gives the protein CASSEGQDTQYF.